The rows below give T cell receptor beta chains drawn from one sample of a study of cytomegalovirus exposure and HLA in healthy donors. This table comes from immunoSEQ multiplex PCR, and its TCRdb copy is limited to in-frame clones, with some not included. Of some 120,000 clones listed, roughly four fifths are singletons. The material sequenced was PBMCs. All receptors come from a male donor in good health and CMV-seropositive. CDR3s include the opening cysteine and the closing phenylalanine or tryptophan. Each record gives: D gene, J gene, V gene, clone size, CDR3 protein, CDR3 DNA. The D gene is left open where the match is weak. Expanded clones get a size class; other rows say once, few or many, or leave the size out.

>.|TRBJ2-2|TRBV7-2|.
CASSLVGGNTGELFF
TGTGCCAGCAGCTTAGTCGGGGGGAACACCGGGGAGCTGTTTTTT
>TRBD2|TRBJ2-3|TRBV9|.
CASSVGAGVGRDTQYF
TGTGCCAGCAGCGTAGGGGCGGGAGTGGGGAGAGATACGCAGTATTTT
>.|TRBJ2-7|TRBV29-1|.
CSVQVPMGEQYF
TGCAGCGTACAGGTGCCTATGGGAGAGCAGTACTTC
>TRBD2|TRBJ2-6|TRBV4-3|few
CASSQDLAVSGANVLTF
TGCGCCAGCAGCCAAGATCTAGCGGTCTCTGGGGCCAACGTCCTGACTTTC
>.|TRBJ2-7|TRBV4-3|.
CASSQERGHKQYF
TGCGCCAGCAGCCAAGAGAGGGGACATAAGCAGTACTTC
>.|TRBJ2-1|TRBV4-1|once
CASSQEVGEQFF
TGCGCCAGCAGCCAAGAAGTTGGCGAGCAGTTCTTC
>TRBD2|TRBJ2-3|TRBV7-9|few
CASRTTLLAYSTDTQYF
TGTGCCAGCAGAACGACTTTACTAGCGTACAGCACAGATACGCAGTATTTT
>TRBD1|TRBJ2-2|TRBV10-3|once
CASSPGGQAGELFF
TGTGCCTCCTCCCCAGGGGGCCAGGCCGGGGAGCTGTTTTTT
>TRBD1|TRBJ1-1|TRBV10-3|.
CAIRALQGAGGAFF
TGTGCCATCAGGGCCTTACAGGGGGCGGGGGGCGCTTTCTTT
>.|TRBJ1-1|TRBV4-3|.
CASRLDGRSVVEAFF
TGCGCCAGCAGACTCGATGGGAGGTCCGTCGTTGAAGCTTTCTTT
>TRBD1|TRBJ2-5|TRBV28|.
CASRDLGQVQETQYF
TGTGCCAGCAGAGACCTCGGACAGGTACAAGAGACCCAGTACTTC
>TRBD2|TRBJ2-7|TRBV5-8|once
CASSLILSGGRYEQYF
TGTGCCAGCAGCTTGATACTTTCGGGGGGACGATACGAGCAGTACTTC
>.|TRBJ1-1|TRBV6-5|.
CASRRGGGTEAFF
TGTGCCAGCAGACGGGGAGGAGGGACTGAAGCTTTCTTT
>TRBD1|TRBJ2-7|TRBV19|few
CASRRDRGAYEQYF
TGTGCCAGTAGAAGGGACAGGGGGGCCTACGAGCAGTACTTC
>TRBD2|TRBJ2-7|TRBV7-8|.
CASSLGTRHSYEQYF
TGTGCCAGCAGCTTAGGGACTAGGCACTCCTACGAGCAGTACTTC
>TRBD2|TRBJ2-3|TRBV5-4|.
CASSFRLAATTDTQYF
TGTGCCAGCAGCTTCCGACTAGCGGCCACCACAGATACGCAGTATTTT
>TRBD2|TRBJ2-3|TRBV5-4|.
CASSSAGVSPDTQYF
TGTGCCAGCAGCTCGGCGGGAGTCAGCCCAGATACGCAGTATTTT
>.|TRBJ2-4|TRBV20-1|.
CSARPSGIQYF
TGCAGTGCTAGACCCTCCGGCATTCAGTACTTC
>TRBD1|TRBJ1-1|TRBV28|.
CASSLGTGNTEAFF
TGTGCCAGCAGTTTAGGGACAGGGAACACTGAAGCTTTCTTT
>TRBD1|TRBJ1-2|TRBV7-9|.
CASSSTGGDYGYTF
TGTGCCAGCAGCTCGACAGGGGGCGACTATGGCTACACCTTC
>.|TRBJ1-2|TRBV6-5|.
CASSYSIADYYGYTF
TGTGCCAGCAGTTACTCGATTGCAGACTACTATGGCTACACCTTC
>.|TRBJ2-3|TRBV5-6|.
CASSLAGRDTQYF
TGTGCCAGCAGCTTGGCGGGGAGAGATACGCAGTATTTT
>TRBD1|TRBJ1-1|TRBV28|.
CASPPRDRGASMNTEAFF
TGTGCCAGCCCCCCCCGGGACAGGGGCGCGAGCATGAACACTGAAGCTTTCTTT
>TRBD2|TRBJ2-6|TRBV7-2|.
CASSASGGSGANVLTF
TGTGCCAGCAGCGCTAGCGGAGGATCTGGGGCCAACGTCCTGACTTTC
>TRBD1|TRBJ1-1|TRBV19|.
CASSPRTGGGEAFF
TGTGCCAGTAGTCCCAGGACAGGGGGCGGTGAAGCTTTCTTT
>TRBD2|TRBJ2-7|TRBV27|.
CASSKGLAGVYEQYF
TGTGCCAGCAGCAAAGGGCTAGCGGGAGTCTACGAGCAGTACTTC
>.|TRBJ1-6|TRBV18|.
CASSSRTADNSPLHF
TGTGCCAGCTCGTCCCGGACAGCCGATAATTCACCCCTCCACTTT
>.|TRBJ1-2|TRBV11-1|.
CASSFDSNTYGYTF
TGTGCCAGCAGCTTCGACAGCAATACCTATGGCTACACCTTC
>.|TRBJ2-1|TRBV2|.
CASSVSTEKQFF
TGTGCCAGCAGTGTCTCGACTGAGAAGCAGTTCTTC
>.|TRBJ2-5|TRBV7-9|.
CASSRSRVEVGETQYF
TGTGCCAGCAGCCGATCCCGGGTGGAAGTCGGAGAGACCCAGTACTTC
>.|TRBJ2-7|TRBV28|.
CASSMGGGAREQYF
TGTGCCAGCAGTATGGGTGGGGGGGCGAGGGAGCAGTACTTC
>TRBD2|TRBJ2-1|TRBV5-6|.
CASSPDRTSGYNEQFF
TGTGCCAGCAGCCCGGATAGGACTAGTGGATACAATGAGCAGTTCTTC
>TRBD2|TRBJ2-3|TRBV27|.
CASGTTPSTDTQYF
TGTGCCAGCGGGACTACGCCTAGCACAGATACGCAGTATTTT
>TRBD2|TRBJ2-7|TRBV6-1|.
CATTAGRAGTEQYF
TGTGCCACTACGGCGGGGAGGGCCGGGACCGAGCAGTACTTC
>.|TRBJ2-7|TRBV28|.
CASTSSGPYEQYF
TGTGCCAGCACCTCCTCTGGGCCTTACGAGCAGTACTTC
>.|TRBJ2-1|TRBV6-5|.
CASRAGLSEQFF
TGTGCCAGCAGGGCGGGATTGAGTGAGCAGTTCTTC